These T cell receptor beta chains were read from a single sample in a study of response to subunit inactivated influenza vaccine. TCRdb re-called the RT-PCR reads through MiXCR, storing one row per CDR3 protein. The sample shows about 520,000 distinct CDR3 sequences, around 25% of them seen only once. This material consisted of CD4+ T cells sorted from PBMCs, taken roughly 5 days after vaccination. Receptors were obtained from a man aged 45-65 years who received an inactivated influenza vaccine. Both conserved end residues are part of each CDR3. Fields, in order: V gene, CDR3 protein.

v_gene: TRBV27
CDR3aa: CASSLEAVPTYSEQFF

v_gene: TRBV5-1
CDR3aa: CASRPHPSTDTQYF

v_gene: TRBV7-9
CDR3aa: CASSSDRVSYNEQFF

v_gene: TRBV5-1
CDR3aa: CASQGQGSAYEQYF

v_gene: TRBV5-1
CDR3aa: CASSQTPGQGLREQYF

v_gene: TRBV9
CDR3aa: CASSTFRGGEETQYF

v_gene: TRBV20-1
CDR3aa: CSADTGAAYEQYF

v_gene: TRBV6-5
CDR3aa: CASSSTGQGYGYTF

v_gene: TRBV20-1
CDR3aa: CSARDSSDLPYEQYF

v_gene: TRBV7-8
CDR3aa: CASSLDGTGTDTQYF

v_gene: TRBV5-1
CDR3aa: CASSPGTGYNSPLHF

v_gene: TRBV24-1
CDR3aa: CATSDSGGSGTENYNEQFF

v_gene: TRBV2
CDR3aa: CASKLDRGRETQYF

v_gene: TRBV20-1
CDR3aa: CSGIYGQGRQPQHF

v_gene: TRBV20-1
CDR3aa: CSASQRQAGNIQYF

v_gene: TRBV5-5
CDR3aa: CASSFDYTDTQYF

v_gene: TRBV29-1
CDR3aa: CSVKGGSSSYEQYF

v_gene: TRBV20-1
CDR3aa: CSAGLSPNSPLHF

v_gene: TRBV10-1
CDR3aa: CASSESGTDTQYF

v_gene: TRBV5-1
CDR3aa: CASSSARDTIPPNEQFF

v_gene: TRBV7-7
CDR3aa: CASSLSGASEQFF

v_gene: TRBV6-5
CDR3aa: CASRDYSEQFF

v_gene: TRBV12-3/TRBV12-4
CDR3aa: CASSLVQTTNTEAFF

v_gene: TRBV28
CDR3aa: CASRGEKLFF

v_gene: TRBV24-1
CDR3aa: CATRGDTSYEQYF

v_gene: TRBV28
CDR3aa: CASSPRRYSGANVLTF

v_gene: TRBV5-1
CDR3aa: CASSLGGQGTNEQFF

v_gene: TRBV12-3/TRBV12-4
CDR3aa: CASSLATGGEQYF

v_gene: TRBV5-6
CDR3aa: CASSSTGEKLFF

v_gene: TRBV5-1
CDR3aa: CASSLSHTDNEKLFF

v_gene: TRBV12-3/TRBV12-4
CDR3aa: CASSSYRGVWVAEAFF

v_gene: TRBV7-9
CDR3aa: CASSPSTVPYYGYTF

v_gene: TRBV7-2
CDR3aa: CASSSTAGSAGTQYF

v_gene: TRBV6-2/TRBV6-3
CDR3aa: CASSHLSGRYVNEQFF

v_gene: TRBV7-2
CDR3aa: CASSLAGSVGELFF

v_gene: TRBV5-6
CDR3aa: CASSPVDREAGNTIYF

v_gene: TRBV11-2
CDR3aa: CASSLEDTGELFF

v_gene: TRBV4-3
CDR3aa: CASSPGLAETYNEQFF

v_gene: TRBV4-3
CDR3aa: CASSRSRGNSPLHF

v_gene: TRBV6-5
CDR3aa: CASSYSGSRYSNQPQHF

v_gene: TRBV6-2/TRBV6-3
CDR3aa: CATSNAYGYTF

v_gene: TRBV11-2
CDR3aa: CASSLTESRNQPQHF

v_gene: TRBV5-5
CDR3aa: CASSPRTGAQETQYF

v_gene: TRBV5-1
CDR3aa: CASSWPVDGLTDTQYF

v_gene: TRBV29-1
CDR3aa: CSVQENTEAFF

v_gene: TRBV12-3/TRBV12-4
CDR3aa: CASSSRAGGFDEQFF

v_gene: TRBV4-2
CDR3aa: CASSQDFAGTYNEQFF

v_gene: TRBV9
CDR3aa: CASSVSSRAQTTDTQYF